The rows below give T cell receptor beta chains drawn from one sample of a study of blood T cell repertoires in COVID-19. The data were produced by immunoSEQ multiplex PCR, yet TCRdb's version contains in-frame clones alone and is incomplete. This table holds 150,000 to 200,000 clones, about 88% found once. Sequencing was performed on peripheral blood. These receptors originate from a young man with active or convalescent COVID-19. Each CDR3 is given with its conserved first and last residue. The D gene is left open where the match is weak.

v_gene	d_gene	j_gene	CDR3aa	CDR3nt
TRBV6-1	NA	TRBJ1-4	CASSEALMRGRGRNEKLFF	TGTGCCAGCAGTGAAGCGCTCATGAGAGGGCGAGGGCGGAATGAAAAACTGTTTTTT
TRBV28	TRBD1	TRBJ1-4	CASSLQGAFNEKLFF	TGTGCCAGCAGTTTACAGGGGGCCTTTAATGAAAAACTGTTTTTT
TRBV24-1	TRBD1	TRBJ1-2	CATSDTQGANYGYTF	TGTGCCACCAGTGATACACAGGGGGCAAACTATGGCTACACCTTC
TRBV19	NA	TRBJ2-5	CASSSPLGGETQYF	TGTGCCAGTAGTAGCCCCCTCGGGGGAGAGACCCAGTACTTC
TRBV5-1	TRBD1	TRBJ2-7	CASSSGQGRYEQYF	TGCGCCAGCAGCTCGGGACAGGGTAGATACGAGCAGTACTTC
TRBV2	TRBD2	TRBJ2-1	CASSESGGNEQFF	TGTGCCAGCAGTGAGTCGGGGGGCAATGAGCAGTTCTTC
TRBV6-5	TRBD1	TRBJ2-5	CASSYSGQYQETQYF	TGTGCCAGCAGTTACTCGGGACAGTACCAAGAGACCCAGTACTTC
TRBV9	TRBD2	TRBJ2-3	CASSPRLAGSTDTQYF	TGTGCCAGCAGCCCTCGACTAGCGGGGAGCACAGATACGCAGTATTTT
TRBV6-5	NA	TRBJ1-4	CASGRGEKLFF	TGTGCCAGCGGGCGGGGGGAAAAACTGTTTTTT
TRBV12-5	TRBD1	TRBJ2-7	CASGYGTGKNEQYF	TGTGCTAGTGGTTATGGGACAGGGAAAAACGAGCAGTACTTC